The 26 T cell receptor beta chains below come from one sample, sequenced in a study of Graves' ophthalmopathy and Graves' hyperthyroidism. CDR3 regions of TCR beta were amplified from RNA transcripts. HTBI-primed RT-PCR formed the first round, and a multiplex PCR formed the second. TCRdb reprocessed the multiplex PCR reads with MiXCR, giving one entry per CDR3 protein. The sample records over 650,000 distinct CDR3 sequences, over 40% being singletons. The material sequenced was peripheral blood. Receptors were obtained from an adult man with Graves' ophthalmopathy.

This clonotype was detected many times. The chain couples TRBV12-3 or TRBV12-4 to TRBJ1-1, with D possibly matching TRBD1 (6 bases). The ends were cut back, 6 bases at V and 11 bases at J, with 16 bases in the middle. This CDR3 comprises 12 residues. The CDR3 DNA reads TGTGCCAGCAGCCGGGACACCATTATGGCTTTCTTT. The encoded protein is CASSRDTIMAFF.

The sample holds a few counts of this clonotype. The chain has TRBV9 and TRBJ1-1; TRBD1 matches 12 bases. From germline, CDR1 is SGDLS and CDR2 YYNGEE. The CDR3 consists of 17 residues. Trimming at V came to 3 bases and at J to 4 bases, leaving 10 bases not matched to a gene. The CDR3 nucleotides are TGTGCCAGCAGCGGGATTCGGGACAGGGGGCTTGGCACTGAAGCTTTCTTT. Its translation: CASSGIRDRGLGTEAFF.

V is TRBV25-1 and J is TRBJ1-2; D unclear. Germline CDR1 is MGHDK and CDR2 is SYGVNS. Trimming stripped 6 bases from V and 4 bases from J, with 15 bases between. The CDR3 runs 14 residues. This chain's CDR3 is CASSPGSLGYGYTF. CDR3 coding DNA: TGTGCCAGCAGCCCCGGGAGTCTTGGCTATGGCTACACCTTC.

This clonotype was counted ten times or more. The chain links TRBV24-1 to TRBJ2-7; D possibly matches TRBD1 or TRBD2 (5 bases each). CDR3 length: 15 residues. V lost 0 bases, J lost 2 bases, and 10 bases lay in between. CDR1 KGHDR and CDR2 SFDVKD come from the germline V gene. This CDR3 is CATSDLEGQTYEQYF. As DNA, the CDR3 is TGTGCCACCAGTGATTTGGAGGGGCAGACCTACGAGCAGTACTTC.

This clonotype was found a few times. CDR3 sequence reads: CASSLYTGANYEQYF. CDR3 DNA: TGTGCCAGCAGCTTATACACAGGCGCTAACTACGAGCAGTACTTC. The chain couples TRBV7-9 to TRBJ2-7; D is possibly TRBD1 (5 bases). V lost 2 bases and J 3 bases, leaving 14 bases between the germline ends. The CDR3 has 15 residues. Germline CDR1 and CDR2: SEHNR and FQNEAQ (reference sequence).

V gene TRBV6-2 or TRBV6-3 combines with J gene TRBJ2-7; D uncertain. This CDR3 has 11 amino acids. V lost 8 bases to trimming and J lost 6 bases, with 11 bases between them. CDR1 and CDR2 (germline): MNHEY, SVGEGT. CDR3 region: CASGWTIEQYF. In DNA, the CDR3 is TGTGCCAGCGGGTGGACGATCGAGCAGTACTTC.

In the case of this clonotype: The final CDR3 position lacks the conserved phenylalanine or tryptophan, pointing to a likely read error. No DNA is shown, since the ends of the CDR3 on it are uncertain; the CDR3 is the one TCRdb lists. The chain employs TRBV10-3 and TRBJ1-1; the DNA was not compared with TRBD1, the D call given in the table. Ends included, the CDR3 has 8 residues. Per germline, CDR1 ENHRY and CDR2 SYGVKD. CDR3 sequence: CAISPGQG.

V is TRBV12-3 or TRBV12-4 and J is TRBJ2-3; possibly TRBD1 for D (5 bases). Trimming removed 5 bases at V and 4 bases at J, with 19 bases between. This CDR3 spans 16 amino acids. As DNA, the CDR3 is TGTGCCAGCAGTCTGCGCATGGCAGGGATTTCAGATACGCAGTATTTT. This codes for CASSLRMAGISDTQYF.

The chain couples TRBV19 to TRBJ2-2, with 8 bases identical to TRBD1. V lost 9 bases to trimming and J lost 6 bases; unmatched junction nucleotides: 6. Germline CDR1 reads LNHDA; CDR2 reads SQIVND (reference sequence). The length of the CDR3 is 13 residues. CDR3 protein: CARRQGSPGELFF. In DNA, the CDR3 is TGTGCCAGGAGACAGGGGTCCCCCGGGGAGCTGTTTTTT.

At least ten counts were recorded for this clonotype. The genes are TRBV7-9 and TRBJ2-2; maybe TRBD2 (5 bases). This CDR3 has 13 amino acids. The germline V and J ends were trimmed by 1 base and 13 bases, with 13 bases remaining between them. Germline V CDR1 and CDR2: SEHNR, FQNEAQ (reference sequence). CDR3 protein: CASSLVPPSSLFF. The CDR3 region has the DNA TGTGCCAGCAGCTTAGTTCCCCCTAGCTCGCTGTTTTTT.

Details on this clonotype: Just one base apart from a much larger clone, this may be a read error. The rearrangement links TRBV19 to TRBJ2-7; no clear D. There are 11 residues in the CDR3. The germline V gene has CDR1 LNHDA and CDR2 SQIVND (reference sequence). The CDR3 region is CASSNQKEQHF. In DNA, the CDR3 is TGTGCCAGTAGTAATCAGAAAGAGCAGCACTTC.

This rearrangement joins TRBV15 to TRBJ2-7; 8 bases are shared with TRBD2. CDR3 length: 16 residues. With V trimmed by 0 bases and J by 7 bases, 11 bases remained unmatched. The germline V gene encodes CDR1 LNHNV and CDR2 YYDKDF (reference sequence). The CDR3 DNA reads as TGTGCCACCAGCAGAGACAGCGGGGGCTCCTACAATGAGCAGTACTTC. Translated: CATSRDSGGSYNEQYF.

DNA of the CDR3: TGTGCCAGCAGTTCCCCGGGACTAGCGGGAGGGCCAGGAGGGGAGCTGTTTTTT. Residues: CASSSPGLAGGPGGELFF. The chain has TRBV11-1 and TRBJ2-2, with 16 positions matching TRBD2. The CDR3 is 18 amino acids. J was trimmed by 8 bases and V by 6 bases; bases with no gene match: 12. Germline CDR1 SGHAT, CDR2 FQDESV (reference sequence).

This clonotype was seen a handful of times. This rearrangement joins TRBV5-1 to TRBJ2-3, with 7 nucleotides matching TRBD2. The V segment lost 3 bases and the J segment 3 bases; nucleotides outside the gene matches: 7. CDR3 length: 15 residues. Germline CDR1 reads SGHRS; CDR2 reads YFSETQ. The CDR3 nucleotides read TGCGCCAGCAGCTACCGGGACTACGCGACAGATACGCAGTATTTT. It codes for CASSYRDYATDTQYF.

This clonotype was counted at least ten times. The chain links TRBV9 to TRBJ1-4; no firm D call. The CDR3 length is 14 residues. Trimming stripped 2 bases from V and 8 bases from J, with 13 bases between. Germline CDR1 SGDLS, CDR2 YYNGEE. The CDR3 loop is CASSVSGDIEKLFF. CDR3 DNA: TGTGCCAGCAGCGTGTCCGGGGATATCGAAAAACTGTTTTTT.

This clonotype was seen repeatedly, ten times or more. The chain employs TRBV29-1 and TRBJ2-7, with TRBD2 as a possible D gene (6 bases). V was cut by 4 bases and J by 0 bases, with 7 bases left in between. This CDR3 region has 12 residues. Germline V lookup: CDR1 SQVTM, CDR2 ANQGSEA. In DNA, the CDR3 is TGCAGCGTTGTGGGGGGCTCCTACGAGCAGTACTTC. Protein: CSVVGGSYEQYF.

This clonotype was observed at least ten times. The J gene is TRBJ1-5, the V gene TRBV12-3 or TRBV12-4; possible D gene TRBD1, 5 bases. The CDR3 consists of 15 residues. Trimming stripped 2 bases from V and 1 base from J, with 9 bases between. CDR3 coding DNA: TGTGCCAGCAGTTTATACGGGGGAAGCAATCAGCCCCAGCATTTT. It codes for CASSLYGGSNQPQHF.

This clonotype was observed a few times. This chain links TRBV5-5 with TRBJ1-4, with 8 bases fitting TRBD1. Germline V lookup: CDR1 SGHKS, CDR2 YYEKEE (reference sequence). Trimming cost V 6 bases and J 12 bases; bases outside gene matches: 10. CDR3 length: 13 amino acids. CDR3 nucleotide sequence: TGTGCCAGCACCTCTCAGGGGGCTAGGGAACTGTTTTTT. Encoded protein: CASTSQGARELFF.

This clonotype was counted at least ten times. The chain couples TRBV20-1 to TRBJ2-5, with TRBD1 matching 10 bases. J gave up 1 base and V 5 bases, and 7 bases lay outside the gene matches. The CDR3 runs to 15 residues. From germline, CDR1 is DFQATT and CDR2 SNEGSKA (reference sequence). CDR3 region: CSAGRTGGFQETQYF. CDR3 in DNA: TGCAGTGCTGGAAGGACAGGGGGATTCCAAGAGACCCAGTACTTC.

As for this clonotype: Since a much larger clone is just one base distant, this may be a read error. V usage is TRBV25-1 and J usage is TRBJ2-7; D is possibly TRBD1 (6 bases). V was cut by 3 bases and J by 3 bases, with 12 bases left in between. The CDR3 length is 14 residues. The germline CDR1 and CDR2 sequences are MGHDK and SYGVNS. For the CDR3, the DNA is TGTGCCAGCAGTGACCCGGGACACCTCTACGAGCAGTACTTC. Translating gives CASSDPGHLYEQYF.

This chain joins TRBV12-3 or TRBV12-4 and TRBJ1-2; D is undetermined. The germline V and J ends were trimmed by 6 bases and 9 bases, with 14 bases remaining between them. This CDR3 is built from 12 residues. The CDR3 spells CASSQFGRSYTF. DNA for the CDR3: TGTGCCAGCAGCCAATTCGGACGGAGCTACACCTTC.

The chain combines TRBV7-9 with TRBJ2-3, with D maybe TRBD1 (6 bases). V lost 3 bases and J lost 0, with 13 bases in between. CDR3 length: 16 residues. Per the germline V gene, CDR1 is SEHNR and CDR2 is FQNEAQ (reference sequence). The CDR3, as DNA: TGTGCCAGCAGCTTCAGGGGCCGAACTAGCACAGATACGCAGTATTTT. Protein product: CASSFRGRTSTDTQYF.

The chain uses TRBV20-1 and TRBJ2-5; 9 nucleotides match TRBD1. The CDR3 contains 15 residues. Germline V gene lookup returns CDR1 DFQATT and CDR2 SNEGSKA (reference sequence). Trimming took 1 base from V and 2 from J; bases not matched to a gene: 5. CDR3 sequence: CSARAGQGGQETQYF. CDR3 sequence (DNA): TGCAGTGCTAGAGCGGGACAGGGAGGGCAAGAGACCCAGTACTTC.

This clonotype has just a few counts. The genes are TRBV29-1 and TRBJ2-6; D may correspond to TRBD1 or TRBD2 (5 bases each). This CDR3 spans 12 amino acids. Germline CDR1 and CDR2: SQVTM and ANQGSEA. Trimming removed 8 bases at V and 2 bases at J, with 7 bases between. The CDR3 sequence is CSLGAGANVLTF. Here the CDR3 DNA reads TGCAGCTTGGGGGCTGGGGCCAACGTCCTGACTTTC.

This clonotype was detected many times. The chain links TRBV7-9 to TRBJ2-5, with D possibly matching TRBD2 (6 bases). The germline CDR1 and CDR2 sequences are SEHNR and FQNEAQ (reference sequence). The CDR3 spans 15 residues. Trimming shortened V by 1 base and J by 4 bases, and 13 bases separated the two germline ends. The CDR3 is CASSLVDGGVETQYF. Here the CDR3 DNA reads TGTGCCAGCAGCTTAGTCGATGGCGGGGTAGAGACCCAGTACTTC.

The genes are TRBV4-1 and TRBJ2-7; 10 bases line up with TRBD2. J gave up 2 bases and V 3 bases, and 4 bases lay outside the gene matches. The CDR3 is 15 amino acids. Germline CDR1 MGHRA, CDR2 YSYEKL. The CDR3 sequence: CASSHRTSGAYEQYF. The CDR3 bases are TGCGCCAGCAGCCACAGGACTAGCGGAGCCTACGAGCAGTACTTC.